These 31 T cell receptor beta chains share one sample of origin, sequenced in a study of blood T cell repertoires in COVID-19. Generated by immunoSEQ multiplex PCR, the TCRdb table keeps only in-frame clones and is missing some. The sample has approximately 130,000 clones; about 76% are singletons. The sample consisted of peripheral blood. These receptors all stem from a woman aged 55-70 years with active or convalescent COVID-19.

The chain recombines TRBV2 with TRBJ1-1; D is uncertain. CDR3 length: 15 residues. Germline V CDR1 and CDR2: SNHLY, FYNNEI. V was shortened by 3 bases and J by 6 bases, with 17 bases between the two germline ends. CDR3 loop: CASSDGQRSFSEAFF. In DNA form, the CDR3 reads TGTGCCAGCAGTGATGGGCAGCGGTCTTTCTCTGAAGCTTTCTTT.

This clone has just one count. The V call is TRBV6-2 or TRBV6-3, the J call TRBJ2-1; TRBD2 matches 10 bases. The length of the CDR3 is 16 residues. Unmatched junction bases numbered 9, after V lost 2 bases and J lost 8 bases. The germline CDR1 and CDR2 sequences are MNHEY and SVGEGT. CDR3 residues: CASSYMASGGGYEQFF. For the CDR3, the DNA is TGTGCCAGCAGTTACATGGCTAGCGGGGGCGGATATGAGCAGTTCTTC.

The genes are TRBV29-1 and TRBJ1-1; D unclear. Germline loops: CDR1 SQVTM, CDR2 ANQGSEA. Trimming left V 2 bases short and J 1 base short, with 8 bases between. The CDR3 runs 13 residues. In nucleotides, the CDR3 is TGCAGCGTTGAACGGGGAGGGAACACTGAAGCTTTCTTT. This gives the protein CSVERGGNTEAFF.

This rearrangement joins TRBV7-9 to TRBJ1-1; D unresolved. The CDR3 totals 15 residues. Trimming removed 4 bases at V and 3 bases at J, with 15 bases between. CDR1 and CDR2 from the germline V gene are SEHNR and FQNEAQ (reference sequence). CDR3 DNA sequence: TGTGCCAGCAGCTCTAGCCCCTCTGCGGACACTGAAGCTTTCTTT. It encodes CASSSSPSADTEAFF.

The J gene is TRBJ1-2, the V gene TRBV29-1; D may be TRBD1 (5 bases). Germline CDR1 is SQVTM and CDR2 is ANQGSEA. CDR3 size: 13 residues. Trimming removed 5 bases at V and 5 bases at J, with 15 bases between. The CDR3 sequence: CSVPSGENYGYTF. The CDR3 region has the DNA TGCAGCGTTCCATCGGGGGAGAATTATGGCTACACCTTC.

The chain couples TRBV7-2 to TRBJ2-1, with D possibly being TRBD1 (6 bases). The germline CDR1 and CDR2 sequences are SGHTA and FQGNSA. This CDR3 comprises 15 residues. V lost 2 bases to trimming and J lost 8 bases, with 16 bases between them. This CDR3 reads CASSLRGIARDEQFF. DNA for the CDR3: TGTGCCAGCAGCTTAAGGGGGATAGCGCGCGATGAGCAGTTCTTC.

The chain joins TRBV10-3 to TRBJ1-1; TRBD1 is a possible D gene (5 bases). This CDR3 contains 12 residues. The V end lost 8 bases, the J end lost 2 bases, and 9 bases lay between the germline ends. Germline V gene lookup returns CDR1 ENHRY and CDR2 SYGVKD. The chain's CDR3 is CAIGGLNTEAFF. The CDR3 DNA reads TGTGCCATCGGGGGACTTAACACTGAAGCTTTCTTT.

The rearrangement uses TRBV27 and TRBJ1-5; D unresolved. The ends were cut back, 11 bases at V and 4 bases at J, with 12 bases in the middle. CDR1 MNHEY and CDR2 SMNVEV come from the germline V gene (reference sequence). This CDR3 region has 12 residues. The CDR3 nucleotides read TGTGCCGTGGGCCGTTATAATCAGCCCCAGCATTTT. Amino acids: CAVGRYNQPQHF.

Here the CDR3 reads CASSSPLFGDQETQYF. CDR3 sequence (DNA): TGCGCCAGCAGCTCCCCCCTTTTCGGAGACCAAGAGACCCAGTACTTC. The chain employs TRBV5-1 and TRBJ2-5; D unresolved. The germline V gene has CDR1 SGHRS and CDR2 YFSETQ. The CDR3 is 16 amino acids. Deletions cut 3 bases from V and 0 bases from J, with 15 bases between. Looking up the rest from reference TRBV5-1 and TRBJ2-5 gives the full variable domain: KAGVTQTPRYLIKTRGQQVTLSCSPISGHRSVSWYQQTPGQGLQFLFEYFSETQRNKGNFPGRFSGRQFSNSRSEMNVSTLELGDSALYLCASSSPLFGDQETQYFGPGTRLLVL.

This clone was counted a single time. The rearrangement links TRBV6-2 or TRBV6-3 to TRBJ2-7, with D uncertain. CDR1 MNHEY and CDR2 SVGEGT come from the germline V gene. Trimming removed 2 bases from V and 6 bases from J, with 11 bases in between. The CDR3 covers 13 residues. CDR3 nucleotide sequence: TGTGCCAGCAGTTACGAGTCTCAGCGCGAGCAGTACTTC. Protein product: CASSYESQREQYF.

The V and J genes are TRBV2 and TRBJ1-4, with unresolved D. Trimming removed 1 base at V and 4 bases at J, with 10 bases between. CDR1 and CDR2 (germline): SNHLY, FYNNEI. The CDR3 consists of 15 residues. Here the CDR3 reads CASSEVRVLNEKLFF. The CDR3 DNA reads TGTGCCAGCAGTGAAGTTAGAGTTCTTAATGAAAAACTGTTTTTT.

V gene TRBV5-1 combines with J gene TRBJ2-3; D not certain. Germline V lookup: CDR1 SGHRS, CDR2 YFSETQ. The CDR3 is 13 residues long. V lost 4 bases to trimming and J lost 4 bases, with 10 bases between them. CDR3 sequence: CASSQEFADTQYF. The CDR3 bases are TGCGCCAGCAGCCAGGAATTCGCAGATACGCAGTATTTT.

The chain is built from TRBV24-1 and TRBJ1-1; 9 nucleotides match TRBD1. With 4 bases clipped from V and 3 bases from J, the junction kept 5 bases outside the gene matches. Germline V gives CDR1 KGHDR, CDR2 SFDVKD. The CDR3 is made up of 15 amino acids. CDR3 in DNA: TGTGCCACCAGTGACGGACAGGGGAGGGACACTGAAGCTTTCTTT. It encodes CATSDGQGRDTEAFF.

This chain uses TRBV5-4 with TRBJ1-2; D is ambiguous. CDR1 is SGHNT and CDR2 is YYREEE in the germline V gene (reference sequence). There are 13 residues in the CDR3. Trimming pared 2 bases from V and 2 bases from J, leaving 7 bases between. The CDR3 sequence is CASSFGGNYGYTF. CDR3 in DNA: TGTGCCAGCAGCTTCGGCGGGAACTATGGCTACACCTTC.

The V gene is TRBV10-3, the J gene TRBJ1-4; D is undetermined. Germline-derived CDR1 and CDR2 are ENHRY and SYGVKD. The CDR3 is 15 amino acids. V dropped 0 bases and J dropped 4 bases, with 9 bases sitting between them. Here the CDR3 DNA reads TGTGCCATCAGTGAGTCCCAGGCAGTTAATGAAAAACTGTTTTTT. This sequence encodes CAISESQAVNEKLFF.

The chain links TRBV10-1 to TRBJ1-6; 7 nucleotides match TRBD1. This CDR3 contains 12 residues. V shed 9 bases, J shed 5 bases, and the junction held 1 base outside the gene matches. The germline V gene has CDR1 WNHNN and CDR2 SYGVQD (reference sequence). CDR3: CASGQDNSPLHF. The CDR3 DNA follows: TGCGCCAGTGGACAGGATAATTCACCCCTCCACTTT.

The genes are TRBV5-1 and TRBJ2-1, with 10 bases lining up with TRBD1. V lost 4 bases, J lost 6 bases, and 7 bases stayed unmatched. CDR1 is SGHRS and CDR2 is YFSETQ in the germline V gene. The CDR3 is 15 residues long. The CDR3 protein is CASSPTGQGLNEQFF. The CDR3 DNA is TGCGCCAGCAGCCCTACGGGACAGGGGCTCAATGAGCAGTTCTTC.

The chain is built from TRBV7-6 and TRBJ1-3, with 7 bases fitting TRBD1. V shed 5 bases, J shed 2 bases, and the junction held 6 bases outside the gene matches. The germline V gene encodes CDR1 SGHVS and CDR2 FNYEAQ. The CDR3 extends over 15 amino acids. The CDR3: CASSRGTAAGNTIYF. CDR3 bases: TGTGCCAGCAGCCGCGGGACAGCGGCTGGAAACACCATATATTTT.

The genes are TRBV11-2 and TRBJ2-4; 9 nucleotides align to TRBD2. Trimming at V came to 4 bases and at J to 0 bases, leaving 7 bases not matched to a gene. CDR3 size: 17 residues. Germline CDR1 is SGHAT and CDR2 is FQNNGV. This CDR3 reads CASSSTGTSLAKNIQYF. CDR3 nucleotides: TGTGCCAGCAGCTCTACCGGGACTAGCTTAGCCAAAAACATTCAGTACTTC.

This sequence joins TRBV19 and TRBJ2-3; 7 bases agree with TRBD1. Trimming removed 6 bases from V and 2 bases from J; junction bases left unmatched: 8. Germline CDR1 LNHDA, CDR2 SQIVND (reference sequence). CDR3 length: 15 residues. The CDR3 DNA reads TGTGCCAGTAGGATAACAGGGGAAATCACAGATACGCAGTATTTT. This encodes CASRITGEITDTQYF.

V is TRBV7-8 and J is TRBJ1-5, with TRBD1 as a possible D gene (5 bases). From germline, CDR1 is SGHVS and CDR2 FQNEAQ. The V and J ends lost 5 bases and 4 bases respectively, with 12 bases between them. The CDR3 has 14 residues. CDR3 sequence: CASSRDSFNQPQHF. CDR3 sequence (DNA): TGTGCCAGCAGCCGTGACAGCTTTAATCAGCCCCAGCATTTT.

This clone was detected only once. The chain is built from TRBV6-1 and TRBJ2-7; D unclear. The germline V gene encodes CDR1 MNHNS and CDR2 SASEGT. The V end lost 2 bases, the J end lost 4 bases, and 6 bases lay between the germline ends. CDR3 length equals 12 residues. CDR3 sequence: CASSELRYEQYV. The CDR3 nucleotides read TGTGCCAGCAGTGAACTGAGATACGAGCAGTACGTC.

The chain uses TRBV7-9 and TRBJ1-2; 8 nucleotides agree with TRBD1. The CDR3 covers 16 residues. Germline-derived CDR1 and CDR2 are SEHNR and FQNEAQ (reference sequence). The trim removed 0 bases at V and 0 bases at J, leaving 3 bases unmatched. The CDR3, as DNA: TGTGCCAGCAGCTTAGCGGGACAGGTCGCTAACTATGGCTACACCTTC. This codes for CASSLAGQVANYGYTF.

The chain links TRBV7-2 to TRBJ1-2; TRBD1 aligns across 7 bases. This CDR3 is built from 15 residues. In germline, CDR1 is SGHTA, CDR2 FQGNSA. The junction had 3 bases not matched to a gene; V was cut back by 2 bases and J by 0 bases. The CDR3 DNA is TGTGCCAGCAGCTTAAGACAGGGAGCTAACTATGGCTACACCTTC. It specifies CASSLRQGANYGYTF.

V is TRBV19 and J is TRBJ1-2; the match to TRBD1 covers 9 bases. The CDR3 has 15 amino acids. Germline CDR1 reads LNHDA; CDR2 reads SQIVND (reference sequence). The J segment lost 3 bases and the V segment lost 0 bases, leaving 2 bases of the junction unmatched. The CDR3 bases are TGTGCCAGTAGTATAGAAGGGACAGGGCACTATGGCTACACCTTC. Its protein product is CASSIEGTGHYGYTF.

The chain carries TRBV7-8 and TRBJ1-5; the D is unclear. The germline CDR1 and CDR2 sequences are SGHVS and FQNEAQ. The V and J ends lost 1 base and 6 bases respectively, with 4 bases between them. This CDR3 is 12 amino acids long. CDR3 protein: CASSLGPQPQHF. The CDR3 DNA reads TGTGCCAGCAGCTTAGGGCCTCAGCCCCAGCATTTT.

The chain combines TRBV11-3 with TRBJ2-7; 9 bases line up with TRBD1. The junction had 13 bases not matched to a gene; V was cut back by 5 bases and J by 5 bases. CDR1 SGHNT and CDR2 YENEEA come from the germline V gene. The CDR3 covers 16 residues. CDR3 bases: TGTGCCAGCAGCCCACACACCGGGACAGGGTGGCACGAGCAGTACGTC. Protein product: CASSPHTGTGWHEQYV.

The rearrangement joins TRBV24-1 to TRBJ2-7; D possibly corresponds to TRBD2 (6 bases). CDR3 length: 15 residues. The germline CDR1 and CDR2 sequences are KGHDR and SFDVKD. Trimming left V 3 bases short and J 5 bases short, with 16 bases between. CDR3 loop: CATSDGKGGVDEQYF. The CDR3 DNA follows: TGTGCCACCAGTGATGGGAAAGGAGGGGTGGACGAGCAGTACTTC.

The chain combines TRBV29-1 with TRBJ1-1, with D maybe TRBD1 (6 bases). This CDR3 is 13 amino acids long. V was clipped by 5 bases and J by 0 bases, with 10 bases between them. Germline V gene sequence: CDR1 SQVTM, CDR2 ANQGSEA. The CDR3 DNA follows: TGCAGCGTTAAGGACAGCATGAACACTGAAGCTTTCTTT. Protein sequence: CSVKDSMNTEAFF.

This clone was recorded at least ten times. The genes are TRBV2 and TRBJ2-3, with 10 positions matching TRBD2. The CDR3 is 14 amino acids. With 5 bases clipped from V and 3 bases from J, the junction kept 2 bases outside the gene matches. Germline CDR1 and CDR2: SNHLY and FYNNEI. CDR3 sequence reads: CASSPSGRTDTQYF. CDR3 nucleotide sequence: TGTGCCAGCAGTCCTAGCGGGAGAACAGATACGCAGTATTTT.

This chain connects TRBV28 to TRBJ1-1, with a tentative D call TRBD1 (5 bases). Trimming cost V 7 bases and J 5 bases, with 17 bases left between them. Germline CDR1 MDHEN, CDR2 SYDVKM. The CDR3 has 14 amino acids. Written as DNA, the CDR3 is TGTGCCAGCACGTTAACAGGTCGGAGAACTGAAGCTTTCTTT. Amino acid sequence: CASTLTGRRTEAFF.